The rows below give T cell receptor beta chains drawn from one sample of a study of blood T cell repertoires in COVID-19. The repertoire was sequenced with immunoSEQ multiplex PCR; TCRdb's copy has only in-frame clones and lacks some. The sample holds 120,000 or so clones; approximately 74% are singletons and the top ten take more than 5%. Sequenced: peripheral blood. Receptors were obtained from a man aged 60-69 years with acute or convalescent COVID-19. Each CDR3 is given without its conserved first and last residue. The order of the fields is V gene, D gene, J gene, CDR3 protein. The D gene is left open where the match is weak.

TRBV2	TRBD1	TRBJ1-1	ASLLGQLNTEAF
TRBV5-1	TRBD2	TRBJ2-2	ASSSELAGVLAGELF
TRBV19	TRBD1	TRBJ2-7	ASSTRQGFEQY
TRBV28	TRBD2	TRBJ2-7	ASRERLAGYEQY
TRBV7-9	NA	TRBJ2-7	ASSYTQRPSSYEQY
TRBV23-1	TRBD1	TRBJ1-1	ASSAEQGSNTEAF
TRBV24-1	NA	TRBJ2-1	ATSDPSGGAYNEQF
TRBV6-6	TRBD1	TRBJ2-2	ASKTGTENTGELF
TRBV2	TRBD1	TRBJ2-2	ASSGLRDSNTGELF
TRBV6-1	TRBD1	TRBJ1-2	ASSEARTGQHGYT
TRBV10-1	NA	TRBJ1-1	ASSEGDRRNTEAF
TRBV11-2	TRBD1	TRBJ1-1	ASSTQTGYTEAF
TRBV27	TRBD2	TRBJ2-4	ASSTPLSGRHKNIQY
TRBV7-3	TRBD1	TRBJ1-1	ASSLTGTGREAF
TRBV5-1	TRBD1	TRBJ1-1	ASSFRGLGSNTEAF
TRBV6-1	NA	TRBJ2-3	ASSELAGPYPTQY
TRBV27	TRBD1	TRBJ2-3	ASRSGTGNTQY
TRBV19	NA	TRBJ2-1	ASSYQDTSYNEQF
TRBV29-1	TRBD1	TRBJ1-2	SVADRANYGYT
TRBV2	TRBD1	TRBJ2-7	ASQRDRGPHEQY
TRBV9	TRBD2	TRBJ2-3	ASSAGTSGVLSTDTQY
TRBV11-2	TRBD1	TRBJ2-7	ASSSTGGGYEQY
TRBV2	NA	TRBJ1-1	ASTRVNTEAF
TRBV15	TRBD2	TRBJ2-5	ATSRWTSGDQETQY
TRBV3-1/TRBV3-2	TRBD2	TRBJ2-7	ASSQGRLAGSYEQY
TRBV11-2	TRBD2	TRBJ2-3	ASSSGLAFITDTQY
TRBV12-5	TRBD1	TRBJ2-5	ASGLDSRDRGSQY
TRBV7-2	TRBD2	TRBJ2-1	ASSLGPSGTYNEQF